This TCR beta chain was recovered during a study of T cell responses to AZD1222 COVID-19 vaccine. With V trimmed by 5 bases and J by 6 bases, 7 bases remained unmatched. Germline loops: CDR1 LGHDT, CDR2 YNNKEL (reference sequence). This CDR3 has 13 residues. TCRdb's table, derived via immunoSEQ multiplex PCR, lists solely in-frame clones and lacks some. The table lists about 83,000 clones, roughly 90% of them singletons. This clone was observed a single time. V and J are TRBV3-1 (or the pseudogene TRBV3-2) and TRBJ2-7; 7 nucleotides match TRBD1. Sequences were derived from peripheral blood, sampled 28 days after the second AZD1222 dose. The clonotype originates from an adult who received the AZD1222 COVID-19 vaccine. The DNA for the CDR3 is TGTGCCAGCAGCAAGAATGACAGGGCCGAGCAGTACTTC. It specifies CASSKNDRAEQYF.